These 32 T cell receptor beta chains share one sample of origin, sequenced in a study of blood T cell repertoires in COVID-19. Profiled with immunoSEQ multiplex PCR; TCRdb holds only in-frame clones, not every one. Of about 40,000 clones listed, 75% to 90% are singletons. The material sequenced was peripheral blood. Receptors originate from a woman aged 80 or older with active COVID-19.

This sequence joins TRBV5-6 and TRBJ2-1; D gene unclear. CDR1 and CDR2 (germline): SGHDT, YYEEEE. The CDR3 is 15 residues long. Trimming removed 0 bases at V and 3 bases at J, with 10 bases between. CDR3 residues: CASSLGRGDYNEQFF. Written as DNA, the CDR3 is TGTGCCAGCAGCTTGGGGCGAGGAGACTACAATGAGCAGTTCTTC.

The chain joins TRBV9 to TRBJ2-2; 9 nucleotides match TRBD1. V shed 2 bases, J shed 0 bases, and the junction held 2 bases outside the gene matches. The CDR3 totals 16 residues. The germline V gene encodes CDR1 SGDLS and CDR2 YYNGEE. In DNA form, the CDR3 reads TGTGCCAGCAGCGTCGGGACAGGGCCGAACACCGGGGAGCTGTTTTTT. Translated, it gives CASSVGTGPNTGELFF.

The chain carries TRBV5-5 and TRBJ2-5; D is perhaps TRBD1 (5 bases). Germline CDR1 is SGHKS and CDR2 is YYEKEE (reference sequence). V shed 5 bases and J shed 0 bases, with 14 bases lying between them. CDR3 size: 15 residues. The CDR3, as DNA: TGTGCCAGCAGTAGTCGTCCAGGGTACCAAGAGACCCAGTACTTC. Protein sequence: CASSSRPGYQETQYF. Together with reference TRBV5-5 and TRBJ2-5, the CDR3 gives the full variable domain: DAGVTQSPTHLIKTRGQQVTLRCSPISGHKSVSWYQQVLGQGPQFIFQYYEKEERGRGNFPDRFSARQFPNYSSELNVNALLLGDSALYLCASSSRPGYQETQYFGPGTRLLVL.

This clone was counted a single time. This sequence joins TRBV16 and TRBJ1-2, with 8 bases aligning to TRBD1. CDR1 is KGHSY and CDR2 is FQNENV in the germline V gene. V gave up 4 bases and J gave up 2 bases; unmatched junction bases: 12. The CDR3 contains 17 residues. CDR3 protein: CASSPEQGGRRNYGYTF. Written as DNA, the CDR3 is TGTGCCAGCAGCCCGGAACAGGGGGGAAGGAGAAACTATGGCTACACCTTC.

The J gene is TRBJ2-7, the V gene TRBV6-6; D perhaps matches TRBD1 (5 bases). This CDR3 is 14 amino acids long. Deletions cut 0 bases from V and 4 bases from J, with 10 bases between. The germline CDR1 and CDR2 sequences are MNHNY and SVGAGI (reference sequence). The CDR3 sequence is CASSYSEGAYEQYF. DNA for the CDR3: TGTGCCAGCAGTTACTCAGAAGGGGCTTACGAGCAGTACTTC.

The rearrangement links TRBV10-3 to TRBJ1-5; the match to TRBD1 covers 7 bases. The length of the CDR3 is 17 residues. The V segment lost 2 bases and the J segment 7 bases; nucleotides outside the gene matches: 14. Germline V gives CDR1 ENHRY, CDR2 SYGVKD. The CDR3 DNA sequence: TGTGCCATCAGTGAGAAGCCCGTCGGACAGGCCGCCCAGCCCCAGCATTTT. Translation gives CAISEKPVGQAAQPQHF.

The V call is TRBV15, the J call TRBJ2-1; a weak D match, TRBD1 (5 bases). Germline V gives CDR1 LNHNV, CDR2 YYDKDF (reference sequence). Trimming removed 0 bases at V and 10 bases at J, with 10 bases between. The CDR3 length is 13 residues. CDR3 nucleotides: TGTGCCACCAGCAGAGATGGGGCGTCAGAGCAGTTCTTC. Encoded protein: CATSRDGASEQFF. Filled out from reference TRBV15 and TRBJ2-1, the complete variable domain reads DAMVIQNPRYQVTQFGKPVTLSCSQTLNHNVMYWYQQKSSQAPKLLFHYYDKDFNNEADTPDNFQSRRPNTSFCFLDIRSPGLGDTAMYLCATSRDGASEQFFGPGTRLTVL.

V is TRBV6-6 and J is TRBJ2-3; 9 positions agree with TRBD2. The CDR3 runs 13 residues. CDR1 and CDR2 (germline): MNHNY, SVGAGI (reference sequence). V gave up 10 bases and J gave up 1 base; unmatched junction bases: 3. The CDR3 spells CATQRGGTDTQYF. The DNA for the CDR3 is TGTGCCACCCAGCGGGGGGGCACAGATACGCAGTATTTT.

The V gene is TRBV5-6, the J gene TRBJ2-7; D might be TRBD1 (5 bases). CDR1 is SGHDT and CDR2 is YYEEEE in the germline V gene. The CDR3 is 13 amino acids. Trimming pared 0 bases from V and 7 bases from J, leaving 11 bases between. CDR3 loop: CASSLVRQGEQYF. The DNA for the CDR3 is TGTGCCAGCAGCTTGGTACGGCAGGGAGAGCAGTACTTC.

The CDR3 region is CASSPASGGNPDTQYF. Written as DNA, the CDR3 is TGTGCCAGCAGCCCGGCTAGCGGGGGTAATCCAGATACGCAGTATTTT. This chain uses TRBV5-4 with TRBJ2-3; TRBD2 matches at 10 bases. Trimming cost V 4 bases and J 4 bases; bases outside gene matches: 9. This CDR3 has 16 amino acids. CDR1 and CDR2 (germline): SGHNT, YYREEE (reference sequence).

This chain uses TRBV9 with TRBJ2-7, with 8 bases that match TRBD1. This CDR3 is 17 amino acids long. Germline V gene sequence: CDR1 SGDLS, CDR2 YYNGEE. The J segment lost 1 base and the V segment lost 0 bases, leaving 9 bases of the junction unmatched. The CDR3 nucleotides are TGTGCCAGCAGCGTAGGAGCAGGGGGCGGAGGATCCTACGAGCAGTACTTC. Protein sequence: CASSVGAGGGGSYEQYF.

This chain uses TRBV19 with TRBJ2-3; 9 positions match TRBD2. The CDR3 length is 16 residues. V lost 8 bases, J lost 5 bases, and 14 bases stayed unmatched. From germline, CDR1 is LNHDA and CDR2 SQIVND (reference sequence). For the CDR3, the DNA is TGTGCCAGTGCACCGGGACTAGCCTCCGGGGGAGATACGCAGTATTTT. Encoded protein: CASAPGLASGGDTQYF.

The J gene is TRBJ2-3, the V gene TRBV28; 7 bases align to TRBD2. Looked up from germline, CDR1 is MDHEN and CDR2 is SYDVKM. V shed 7 bases and J 0 bases; nucleotides not matched to a gene: 16. The CDR3 consists of 18 residues. CDR3 coding DNA: TGTGCCAGCACCCCTCTTCGGAGGGCTAGCGGAAGCACAGATACGCAGTATTTT. Protein: CASTPLRRASGSTDTQYF.

This clone was counted a single time. The chain couples TRBV7-2 to TRBJ1-1, with D unclear. V lost 4 bases and J 5 bases, leaving 17 bases between the germline ends. Germline assignment: CDR1 SGHTA and CDR2 FQGNSA. The CDR3 runs to 15 residues. The CDR3: CASSSVWVGRTEAFF. CDR3 nucleotide sequence: TGTGCCAGCAGCTCCGTGTGGGTCGGGAGAACTGAAGCTTTCTTT.

This CDR3 is CASSQAGRQETQYF. In DNA form, the CDR3 reads TGTGCCAGCTCCCAAGCGGGGAGGCAAGAGACCCAGTACTTC. The rearrangement links TRBV18 to TRBJ2-5; 7 bases line up with TRBD2. The length of the CDR3 is 14 residues. The V and J ends lost 6 bases and 2 bases, in that order; junction bases with no gene match: 6. CDR1 and CDR2 from the germline V gene are KGHSH and LQKENI.

This clone was observed once. CDR3: CASKEGSNEKLFF. The CDR3 DNA follows: TGCGCCAGCAAGGAGGGCTCCAATGAAAAACTGTTTTTT. The gene calls are TRBV5-1 and TRBJ1-4; D is unclear. Trimming stripped 6 bases from V and 5 bases from J, with 11 bases between. This CDR3 is 13 amino acids long. The germline V gene has CDR1 SGHRS and CDR2 YFSETQ.

The V and J genes are TRBV5-5 and TRBJ1-1, with unresolved D. There are 13 residues in the CDR3. V was cut by 0 bases and J by 4 bases, with 7 bases left in between. Germline CDR1 and CDR2: SGHKS and YYEKEE (reference sequence). The chain's CDR3 is CASSLGGGTEAFF. The DNA of the CDR3 is TGTGCCAGCAGCTTGGGGGGAGGCACTGAAGCTTTCTTT.

The V gene is TRBV2, the J gene TRBJ1-2; D call uncertain. V was shortened by 7 bases and J by 2 bases, with 11 bases between the two germline ends. The CDR3 runs to 13 residues. The germline V gene has CDR1 SNHLY and CDR2 FYNNEI. The chain's CDR3 is CASNVDKNYGYTF. CDR3 DNA: TGTGCCAGCAACGTTGACAAGAACTATGGCTACACCTTC.

The gene calls are TRBV28 and TRBJ1-6; no clear D. The CDR3 loop spans 13 amino acids. V gave up 7 bases and J gave up 5 bases, with 9 bases separating them. CDR1 and CDR2 (germline): MDHEN, SYDVKM. The CDR3 region is CASTGGDNSPLHF. The CDR3 DNA reads TGTGCCAGCACGGGTGGAGATAATTCACCCCTCCACTTT.

About this clone itself: Germline is not matched at one junction end, which may reflect a read error. The chain combines TRBV28 with TRBJ2-1; D is possibly TRBD2 (7 bases). This CDR3 is built from 15 residues. Germline-derived CDR1 and CDR2 are MDHEN and SYDVKM. CDR3 region: CASSFSGGAYDEQFF. The CDR3 DNA sequence: TGTGCCAGCAGTTTTAGTGGGGGGGCCTACGATGAGCAGTTCTTC.

This clone was detected once. In DNA, the CDR3 is TGTGCCACCAGTGAGTGGGGCCCACGGTCCGGGGAGCTGTTTTTT. Residues: CATSEWGPRSGELFF. V and J are TRBV24-1 and TRBJ2-2; a possible D gene is TRBD1 (5 bases). CDR1 is KGHDR and CDR2 is SFDVKD in the germline V gene. The CDR3 has 15 amino acids. With 4 bases removed from V and 6 bases from J, the gap between germline ends came to 14 bases.

The chain uses TRBV7-7 and TRBJ1-3; D is undetermined. The CDR3 runs 15 residues. Germline V gene sequence: CDR1 SSHAT, CDR2 FNYEAQ (reference sequence). V lost 3 bases, J lost 0 bases, and 9 bases lay in between. The CDR3 DNA is TGTGCCAGCAGCTTGGACGGGAGCTCTGGAAACACCATATATTTT. Its translation is CASSLDGSSGNTIYF.

This clone was observed a single time. The chain links TRBV6-5 to TRBJ1-4, with D maybe TRBD1 (5 bases). The CDR3 is made up of 16 amino acids. Germline values: CDR1 MNHEY, CDR2 SVGAGI. Trimming left V 2 bases short and J 7 bases short, with 17 bases between. The CDR3 DNA reads TGTGCCAGCAGTTACAACGACCAGGGTGGCCGTGAAAAACTGTTTTTT. Residues: CASSYNDQGGREKLFF.

The chain couples TRBV10-3 to TRBJ1-5; weak D call: TRBD1 (5 bases). The length of the CDR3 is 13 residues. Trimming removed 7 bases from V and 5 bases from J, with 12 bases in between. Germline V gene data show CDR1 as ENHRY and CDR2 as SYGVKD. The CDR3 here is CAITAREDQPQHF. Written as DNA, the CDR3 is TGTGCCATCACGGCCAGGGAGGATCAGCCCCAGCATTTT.

The rearrangement joins TRBV3-1 (or the pseudogene TRBV3-2) to TRBJ2-7, with 7 positions matching TRBD2. This CDR3 is 14 amino acids long. The germline CDR1 and CDR2 sequences are LGHDT and YNNKEL (reference sequence). J was trimmed by 3 bases and V by 3 bases; bases with no gene match: 5. The chain's CDR3 is CASSQSGAGYEQYF. The CDR3 DNA sequence: TGTGCCAGCAGCCAGAGCGGGGCCGGCTACGAGCAGTACTTC.

The CDR3 spells CASSSNGPGFQFF. CDR3 sequence (DNA): TGTGCCAGCAGTTCCAATGGCCCCGGGTTCCAGTTCTTC. The V gene is TRBV28, the J gene TRBJ2-1, with D uncertain. CDR1 MDHEN and CDR2 SYDVKM come from the germline V gene. This CDR3 comprises 13 residues. V shed 4 bases and J shed 13 bases, with 17 bases lying between them.

V and J are TRBV6-4 and TRBJ1-2, with a weak D call TRBD1 (6 bases). CDR1 is MRHNA and CDR2 is SNTAGT in the germline V gene. The CDR3 covers 15 residues. With 3 bases removed from V and 4 bases from J, the gap between germline ends came to 15 bases. CDR3 loop: CASSESPGAIYGYTF. The CDR3 nucleotides are TGTGCCAGCAGTGAGTCGCCAGGGGCGATCTATGGCTACACCTTC.

V is TRBV11-3 and J is TRBJ2-3, with D possibly TRBD2 on 6 matching bases. Germline CDR1 reads SGHNT; CDR2 reads YENEEA. V was shortened by 4 bases and J by 0 bases, with 17 bases between the two germline ends. The CDR3 extends over 17 amino acids. The CDR3, as DNA: TGTGCCAGCAGCTCCTATGCGGGCGGGGCTAGCACAGATACGCAGTATTTT. The encoded protein is CASSSYAGGASTDTQYF.

The rearrangement joins TRBV7-9 to TRBJ2-3, with D possibly TRBD1 on 6 matching bases. The germline CDR1 and CDR2 sequences are SEHNR and FQNEAQ (reference sequence). The CDR3 runs 14 residues. The ends were cut back, 5 bases at V and 4 bases at J, with 13 bases in the middle. The CDR3 DNA reads TGTGCCAGCAGCCCAGGGGTTGACGCAGATACGCAGTATTTT. Its translation is CASSPGVDADTQYF.

The CDR3 region is CAWSVGGGSGYTF. The CDR3 DNA reads TGTGCCTGGAGTGTAGGGGGGGGTAGCGGCTACACCTTC. The chain combines TRBV30 with TRBJ1-2; D may be TRBD1 (6 bases). Germline V gene data show CDR1 as GTSNPN and CDR2 as SVGIG (reference sequence). The CDR3 spans 13 residues. Trimming stripped 0 bases from V and 8 bases from J, with 13 bases between.

J is TRBJ1-1 and V is TRBV6-6, with 7 bases lining up with TRBD1. V gave up 1 base and J gave up 3 bases; unmatched junction bases: 8. Germline lookup yields CDR1 MNHNY and CDR2 SVGAGI (reference sequence). The CDR3 runs to 16 residues. CDR3 coding DNA: TGTGCCAGCAGTTACTTCCTCGGGACAGCTTACACTGAAGCTTTCTTT. It codes for CASSYFLGTAYTEAFF.

The rearrangement links TRBV18 to TRBJ1-1; TRBD1 matches at 7 bases. Germline V gives CDR1 KGHSH, CDR2 LQKENI. This CDR3 is built from 14 residues. Trimming took 3 bases from V and 0 from J; bases not matched to a gene: 1. CDR3 in DNA: TGTGCCAGCTCACCGGGACAGTTGAACACTGAAGCTTTCTTT. Translation: CASSPGQLNTEAFF.